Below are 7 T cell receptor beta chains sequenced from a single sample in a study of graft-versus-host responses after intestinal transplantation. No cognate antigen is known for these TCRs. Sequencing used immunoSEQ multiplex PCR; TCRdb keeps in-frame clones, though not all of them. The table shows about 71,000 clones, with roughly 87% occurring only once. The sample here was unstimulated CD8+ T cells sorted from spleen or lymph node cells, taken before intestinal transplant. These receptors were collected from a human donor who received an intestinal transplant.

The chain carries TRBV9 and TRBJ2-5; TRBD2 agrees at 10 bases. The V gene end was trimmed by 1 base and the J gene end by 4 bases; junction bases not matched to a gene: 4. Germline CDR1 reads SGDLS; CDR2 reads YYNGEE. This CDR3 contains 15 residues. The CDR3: CASSVSSGGGETQYF. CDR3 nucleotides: TGTGCCAGCAGCGTATCTAGCGGGGGAGGAGAGACCCAGTACTTC.

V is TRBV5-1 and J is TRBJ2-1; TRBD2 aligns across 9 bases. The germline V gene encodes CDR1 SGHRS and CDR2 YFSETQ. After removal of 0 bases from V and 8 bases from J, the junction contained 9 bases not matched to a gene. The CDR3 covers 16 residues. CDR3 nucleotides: TGCGCCAGCAGCTTGGTGGGGGGGGGACTAGCTGATGAGCAGTTCTTC. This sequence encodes CASSLVGGGLADEQFF.

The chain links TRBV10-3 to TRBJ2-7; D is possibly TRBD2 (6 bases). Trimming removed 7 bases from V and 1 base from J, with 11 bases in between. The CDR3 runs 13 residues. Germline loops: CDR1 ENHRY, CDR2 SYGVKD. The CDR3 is CAINPGLSYEQYF. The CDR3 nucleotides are TGTGCCATCAACCCGGGACTTTCCTACGAGCAGTACTTC.

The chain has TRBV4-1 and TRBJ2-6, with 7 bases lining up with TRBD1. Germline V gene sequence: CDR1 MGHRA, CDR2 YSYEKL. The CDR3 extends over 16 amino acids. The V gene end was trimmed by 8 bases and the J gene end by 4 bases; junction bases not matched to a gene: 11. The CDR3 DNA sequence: TGCGCCAGCGCAAACAGGGGAGCGGCCGGGGCCAACGTCCTGACTTTC. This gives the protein CASANRGAAGANVLTF.

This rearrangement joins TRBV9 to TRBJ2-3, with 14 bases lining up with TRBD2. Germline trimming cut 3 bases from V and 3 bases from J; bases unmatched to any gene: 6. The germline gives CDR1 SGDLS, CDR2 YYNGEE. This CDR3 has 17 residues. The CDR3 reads CASSDRLAGGRTDTQYF. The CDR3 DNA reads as TGTGCCAGCAGCGACCGACTAGCGGGGGGGCGGACAGATACGCAGTATTTT.

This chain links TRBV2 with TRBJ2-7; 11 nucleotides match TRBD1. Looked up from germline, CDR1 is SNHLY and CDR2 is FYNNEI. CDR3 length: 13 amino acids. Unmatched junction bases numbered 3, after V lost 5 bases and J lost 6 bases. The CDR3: CASSSGTGGEQYF. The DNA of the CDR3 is TGTGCCAGCAGTTCCGGGACAGGGGGCGAGCAGTACTTC.

The CDR3 DNA reads TGTGCCAGCAGCACCGGACTAGCGGGAACCTACGAGCAGTACTTC. Protein: CASSTGLAGTYEQYF. The chain links TRBV9 to TRBJ2-7, with TRBD2 matching 12 bases. CDR1 and CDR2 (germline): SGDLS, YYNGEE. This CDR3 spans 15 amino acids. V gave up 4 bases and J gave up 2 bases; unmatched junction bases: 4.